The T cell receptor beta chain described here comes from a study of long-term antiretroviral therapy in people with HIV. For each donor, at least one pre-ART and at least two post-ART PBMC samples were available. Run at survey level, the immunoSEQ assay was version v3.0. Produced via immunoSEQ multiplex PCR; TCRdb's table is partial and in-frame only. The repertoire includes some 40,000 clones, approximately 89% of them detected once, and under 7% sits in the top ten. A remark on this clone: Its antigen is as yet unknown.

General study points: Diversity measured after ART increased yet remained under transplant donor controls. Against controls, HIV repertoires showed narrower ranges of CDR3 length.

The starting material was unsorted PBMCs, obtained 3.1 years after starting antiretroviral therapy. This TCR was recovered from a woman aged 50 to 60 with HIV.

Here the CDR3 DNA reads TGCGCCAGCAGCTTGGGAGGGTACAGGCAAGAGACCCAGTACTTC. It encodes CASSLGGYRQETQYF. The V and J genes are TRBV5-1 and TRBJ2-5; D may match TRBD1 or TRBD2 (5 bases each). The CDR3 runs to 15 residues. Germline CDR1 reads SGHRS; CDR2 reads YFSETQ. V gave up 0 bases and J gave up 2 bases, with 11 bases separating them.